These T cell receptor beta chains were read from a single sample in a study of blood T cell repertoires in COVID-19. Generated by immunoSEQ multiplex PCR, the TCRdb table keeps only in-frame clones and is missing some. The sample carries 100,000 to 150,000 clones, around nine tenths recorded once. The material sequenced was peripheral blood. The receptors stem from a human donor in a cohort sampled during active COVID-19. The CDR3 runs from the conserved cysteine through the conserved F or W. A D gene is named only where the DNA matches it firmly. Expanded clones get a size class; other rows say once, few or many, or leave the size out.

v_gene	d_gene	j_gene	abundance	CDR3nt	CDR3aa
TRBV11-2	-	TRBJ2-7	-	TGTGCCAGCAGCTTAACTAACGAGCAGTACTTC	CASSLTNEQYF
TRBV9	TRBD2	TRBJ2-3	-	TGTGCCAGCAGCGTAGAGGGTAGCGGGGGGGCCGGAGATACGCAGTATTTT	CASSVEGSGGAGDTQYF
TRBV2	-	TRBJ2-5	-	TGTGCCAGCAGTGGAAATTGGGAACGGGGGTCCCAGTACTTC	CASSGNWERGSQYF
TRBV7-9	-	TRBJ2-5	-	TGTGCCAGCAGCTTAGTTGAGGCACCTCAAGAGACCCAGTACTTC	CASSLVEAPQETQYF
TRBV10-3	-	TRBJ1-2	-	TGTGCCATCAGTTCCTTCCCGGGGGGAGGGGGGAAAGGGTATGGCTACACCTTC	CAISSFPGGGGKGYGYTF
TRBV5-1	TRBD2	TRBJ2-1	-	TGCGCCAGCCAGCGGGGCGCCTACAATGAGCAGTTCTTC	CASQRGAYNEQFF
TRBV3-1/TRBV3-2	-	TRBJ1-1	-	TGTGCCAGCAGCCAAGAAGGACAGAGCGCTGAAGCTTTCTTT	CASSQEGQSAEAFF
TRBV28	-	TRBJ1-6	-	TGTGCCAGCAGGAACTTCAGGGAGGGACGCTCACCCCTCCACTTT	CASRNFREGRSPLHF
TRBV7-8	TRBD1	TRBJ2-7	-	TGTGCCAGCAGCTTAGGGGGGACAGCAAACTACGAGCAGTACTTC	CASSLGGTANYEQYF
TRBV6-2/TRBV6-3	TRBD2	TRBJ2-2	-	TGTGCCAGCAGTCCACTAGCGGGGGTGGGGTCCGGGGAGCTGTTTTTT	CASSPLAGVGSGELFF
TRBV4-1	-	TRBJ1-1	-	TGCGCCAGCAGCCAAGTACAGGGACTGAACACTGAAGCTTTCTTT	CASSQVQGLNTEAFF
TRBV12-3/TRBV12-4	-	TRBJ2-7	-	TGTGCCAGCAGCCCGGGACTCCAGTACGAGCAGTACTTC	CASSPGLQYEQYF
TRBV7-2	TRBD2	TRBJ2-5	-	TGTGCCAGCAGCCCGCTCGGGGGGAGAGGAAGGGAGACCCAGTACTTC	CASSPLGGRGRETQYF
TRBV11-2	TRBD2	TRBJ2-1	-	TGTGCCAGCAGCTTAGAGGGGACTAGCGGGAGTATTGAGCAGTTCTTC	CASSLEGTSGSIEQFF
TRBV3-1/TRBV3-2	TRBD2	TRBJ2-3	-	TGTGCCAGCAGCCCCTGGACTAGCGGGGGACACCGCACAGATACGCAGTATTTT	CASSPWTSGGHRTDTQYF
TRBV7-9	-	TRBJ1-4	-	TGTGCCAGCAGCTCTAAGCTCTCCTCAAGTGAAAAACTGTTTTTT	CASSSKLSSSEKLFF
TRBV23-1	TRBD1	TRBJ2-7	once	TGCGCCAGCAGTCAACCGGACAGGGCACGCTACGAGCAGTACTTC	CASSQPDRARYEQYF